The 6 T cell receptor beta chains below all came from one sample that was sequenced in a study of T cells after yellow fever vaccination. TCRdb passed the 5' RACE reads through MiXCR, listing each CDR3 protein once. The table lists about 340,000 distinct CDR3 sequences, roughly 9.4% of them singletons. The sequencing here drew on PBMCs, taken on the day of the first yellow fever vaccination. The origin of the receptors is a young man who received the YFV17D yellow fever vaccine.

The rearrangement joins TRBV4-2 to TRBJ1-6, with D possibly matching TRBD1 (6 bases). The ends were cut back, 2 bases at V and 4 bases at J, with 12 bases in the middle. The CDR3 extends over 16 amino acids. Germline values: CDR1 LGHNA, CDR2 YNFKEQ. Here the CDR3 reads CASSQTTGEYNSPLHF. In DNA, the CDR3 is TGTGCCAGCAGCCAAACGACAGGCGAATATAATTCACCCCTCCACTTT.

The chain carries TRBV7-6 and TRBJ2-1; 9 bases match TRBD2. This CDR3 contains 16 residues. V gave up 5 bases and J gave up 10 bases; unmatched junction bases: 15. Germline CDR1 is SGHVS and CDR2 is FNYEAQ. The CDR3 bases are TGTGCCAGCAGCAGACCTAGCGGGGCCGCTACAGGCGAGCAGTTCTTC. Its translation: CASSRPSGAATGEQFF.

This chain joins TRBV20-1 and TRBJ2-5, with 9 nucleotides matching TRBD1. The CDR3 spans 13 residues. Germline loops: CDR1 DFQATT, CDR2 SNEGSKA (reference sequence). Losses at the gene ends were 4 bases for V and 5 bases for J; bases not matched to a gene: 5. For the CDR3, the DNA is TGCAGTGCTACCAACAGGGGGCTGGAGACCCAGTACTTC. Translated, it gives CSATNRGLETQYF.

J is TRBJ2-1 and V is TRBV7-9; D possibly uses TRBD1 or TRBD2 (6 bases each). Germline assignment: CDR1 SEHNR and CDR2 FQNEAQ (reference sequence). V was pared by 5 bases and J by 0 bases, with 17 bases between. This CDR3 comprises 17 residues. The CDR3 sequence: CASSKGGTISSYNEQFF. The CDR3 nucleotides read TGTGCCAGCAGCAAAGGGGGGACCATTAGCTCCTACAATGAGCAGTTCTTC.

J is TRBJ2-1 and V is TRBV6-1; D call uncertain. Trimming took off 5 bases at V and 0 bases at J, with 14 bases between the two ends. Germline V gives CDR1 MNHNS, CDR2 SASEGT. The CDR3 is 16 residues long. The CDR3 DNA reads TGTGCCAGCAGTCCAGAGGACGTTAGCTCCTACAATGAGCAGTTCTTC. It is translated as CASSPEDVSSYNEQFF.

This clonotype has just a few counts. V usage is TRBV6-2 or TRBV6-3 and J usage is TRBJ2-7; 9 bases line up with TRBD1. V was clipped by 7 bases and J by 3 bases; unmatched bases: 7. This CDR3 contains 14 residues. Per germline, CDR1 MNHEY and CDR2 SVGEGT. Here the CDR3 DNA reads TGTGCCAGCAACATACCGGGACAGGGCTACGAGCAGTACTTC. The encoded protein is CASNIPGQGYEQYF.